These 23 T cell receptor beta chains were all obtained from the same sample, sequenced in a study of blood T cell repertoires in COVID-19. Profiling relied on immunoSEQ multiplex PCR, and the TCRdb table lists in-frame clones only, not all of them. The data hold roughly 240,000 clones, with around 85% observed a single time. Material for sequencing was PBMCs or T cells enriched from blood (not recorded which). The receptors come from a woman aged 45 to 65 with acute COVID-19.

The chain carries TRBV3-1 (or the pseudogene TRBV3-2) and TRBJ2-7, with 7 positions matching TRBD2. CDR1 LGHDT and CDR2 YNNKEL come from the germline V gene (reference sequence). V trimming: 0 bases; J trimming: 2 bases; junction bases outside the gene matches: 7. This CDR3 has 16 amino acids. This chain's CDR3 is CASSQDSAGNPYEQYF. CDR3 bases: TGTGCCAGCAGCCAAGACTCAGCGGGGAATCCCTACGAGCAGTACTTC.

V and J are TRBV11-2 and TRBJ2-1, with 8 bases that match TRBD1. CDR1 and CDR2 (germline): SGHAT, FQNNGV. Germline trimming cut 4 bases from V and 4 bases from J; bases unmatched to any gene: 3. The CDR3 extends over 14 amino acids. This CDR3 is CASSSQGVYNEQFF. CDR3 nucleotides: TGTGCCAGCAGCTCACAGGGGGTTTACAATGAGCAGTTCTTC.

The CDR3 protein is CASSQGGDTQYF. CDR3 nucleotides: TGTGCCAGCAGTCAGGGGGGAGATACGCAGTATTTT. The gene calls are TRBV6-4 and TRBJ2-3; D may be TRBD1 (7 bases). CDR1 and CDR2 from the germline V gene are MRHNA and SNTAGT. V was clipped by 5 bases and J by 5 bases, with 8 bases between them. This CDR3 is built from 12 residues.

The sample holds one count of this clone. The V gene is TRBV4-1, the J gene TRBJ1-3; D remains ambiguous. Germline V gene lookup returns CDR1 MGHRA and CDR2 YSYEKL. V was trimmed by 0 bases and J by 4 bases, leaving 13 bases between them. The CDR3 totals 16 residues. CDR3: CASSQDKWAGGNTIYF. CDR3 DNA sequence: TGCGCCAGCAGCCAAGATAAATGGGCGGGGGGAAACACCATATATTTT.

The DNA for the CDR3 is TGTGCCAGCACAGTGACGGGGATTGAAAAACTGTTTTTT. Its translation: CASTVTGIEKLFF. This rearrangement joins TRBV12-3 or TRBV12-4 to TRBJ1-4; D remains unclear. This CDR3 has 13 residues. Trimming left V 7 bases short and J 7 bases short, with 13 bases between.

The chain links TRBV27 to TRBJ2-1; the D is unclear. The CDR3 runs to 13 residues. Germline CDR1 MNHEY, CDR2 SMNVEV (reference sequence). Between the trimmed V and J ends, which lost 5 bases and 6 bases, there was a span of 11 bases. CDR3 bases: TGTGCCAGCAGTAACACCATTGTCAATGAGCAGTTCTTC. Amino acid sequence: CASSNTIVNEQFF.

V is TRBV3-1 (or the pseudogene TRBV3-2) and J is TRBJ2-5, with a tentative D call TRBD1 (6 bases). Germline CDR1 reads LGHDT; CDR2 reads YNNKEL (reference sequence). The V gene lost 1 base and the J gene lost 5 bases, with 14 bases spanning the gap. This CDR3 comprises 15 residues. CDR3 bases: TGTGCCAGCAGCCAAGTGCTGGGGGCGGGCGAGACCCAGTACTTC. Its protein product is CASSQVLGAGETQYF.

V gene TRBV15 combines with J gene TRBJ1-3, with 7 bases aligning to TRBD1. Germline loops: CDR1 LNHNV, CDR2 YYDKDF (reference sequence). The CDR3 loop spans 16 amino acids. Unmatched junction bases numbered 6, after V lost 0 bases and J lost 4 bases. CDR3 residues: CATSREGRGLGNTIYF. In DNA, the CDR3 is TGTGCCACCAGCAGAGAGGGCAGGGGGTTAGGAAACACCATATATTTT. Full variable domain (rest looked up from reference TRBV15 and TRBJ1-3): DAMVIQNPRYQVTQFGKPVTLSCSQTLNHNVMYWYQQKSSQAPKLLFHYYDKDFNNEADTPDNFQSRRPNTSFCFLDIRSPGLGDTAMYLCATSREGRGLGNTIYFGEGSWLTVV.

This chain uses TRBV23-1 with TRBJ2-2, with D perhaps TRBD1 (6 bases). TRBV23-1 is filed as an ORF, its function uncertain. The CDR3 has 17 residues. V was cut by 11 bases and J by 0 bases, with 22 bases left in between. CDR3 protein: CARGFGVTGSNTGELFF. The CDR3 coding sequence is TGCGCCCGAGGATTCGGAGTTACAGGGTCGAACACCGGGGAGCTGTTTTTT.

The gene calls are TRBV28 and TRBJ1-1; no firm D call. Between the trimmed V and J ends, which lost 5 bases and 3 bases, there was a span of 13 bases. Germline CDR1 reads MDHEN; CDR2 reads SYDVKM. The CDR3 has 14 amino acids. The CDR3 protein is CASSPPGRDTEAFF. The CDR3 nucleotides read TGTGCCAGCAGTCCCCCGGGGAGGGACACTGAAGCTTTCTTT.

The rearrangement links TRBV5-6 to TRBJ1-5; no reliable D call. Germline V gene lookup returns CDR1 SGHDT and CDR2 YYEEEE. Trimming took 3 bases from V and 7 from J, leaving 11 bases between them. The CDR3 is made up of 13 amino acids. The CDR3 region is CASSYGVGQPQHF. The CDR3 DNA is TGTGCCAGCAGCTACGGGGTAGGGCAGCCCCAGCATTTT.

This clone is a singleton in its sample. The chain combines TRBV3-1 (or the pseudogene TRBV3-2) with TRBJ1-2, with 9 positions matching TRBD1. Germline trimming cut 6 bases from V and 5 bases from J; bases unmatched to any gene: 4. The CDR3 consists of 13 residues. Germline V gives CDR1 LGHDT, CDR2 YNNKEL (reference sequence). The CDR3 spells CASSLGQGYGYTF. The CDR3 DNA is TGTGCCAGCAGTCTAGGACAGGGGTATGGCTACACCTTC.

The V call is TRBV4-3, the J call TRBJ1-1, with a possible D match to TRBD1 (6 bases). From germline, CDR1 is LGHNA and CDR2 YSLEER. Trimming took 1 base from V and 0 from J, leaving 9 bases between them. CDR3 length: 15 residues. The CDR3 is CASSQGTAMNTEAFF. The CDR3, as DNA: TGCGCCAGCAGCCAAGGGACAGCTATGAACACTGAAGCTTTCTTT.

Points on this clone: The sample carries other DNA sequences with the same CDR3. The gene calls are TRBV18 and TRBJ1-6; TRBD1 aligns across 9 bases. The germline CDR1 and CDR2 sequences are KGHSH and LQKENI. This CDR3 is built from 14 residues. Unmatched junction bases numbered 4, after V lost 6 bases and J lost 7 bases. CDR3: CASSVGQGNSPLHF. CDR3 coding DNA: TGTGCCAGCTCGGTGGGACAGGGAAATTCACCCCTCCACTTT.

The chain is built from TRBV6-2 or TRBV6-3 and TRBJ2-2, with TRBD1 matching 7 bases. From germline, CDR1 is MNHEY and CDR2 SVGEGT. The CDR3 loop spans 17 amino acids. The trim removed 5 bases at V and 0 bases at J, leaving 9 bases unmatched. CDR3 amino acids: CASSQPGQATNTGELFF. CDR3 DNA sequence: TGTGCCAGCAGTCAACCCGGACAGGCTACGAACACCGGGGAGCTGTTTTTT.

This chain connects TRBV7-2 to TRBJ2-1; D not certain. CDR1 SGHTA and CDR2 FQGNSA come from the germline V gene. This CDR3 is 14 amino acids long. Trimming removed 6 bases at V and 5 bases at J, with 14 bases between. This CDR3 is CASRGRLSNNEQFF. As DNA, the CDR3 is TGTGCCAGCAGGGGCAGGTTAAGTAACAATGAGCAGTTCTTC.

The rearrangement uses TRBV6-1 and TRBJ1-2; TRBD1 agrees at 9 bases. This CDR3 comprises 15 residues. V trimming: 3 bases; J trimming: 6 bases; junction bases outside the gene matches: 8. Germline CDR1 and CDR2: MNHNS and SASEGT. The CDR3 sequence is CASSDNRGRENGYTF. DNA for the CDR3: TGTGCCAGCAGTGATAACAGGGGGCGCGAGAATGGCTACACCTTC.

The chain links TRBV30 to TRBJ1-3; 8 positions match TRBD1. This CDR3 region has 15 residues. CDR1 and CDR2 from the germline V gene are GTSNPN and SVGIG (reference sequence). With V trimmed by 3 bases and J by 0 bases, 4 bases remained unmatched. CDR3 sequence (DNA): TGTGCCTGGAGCGCCACAGGGGGCTCTGGAAACACCATATATTTT. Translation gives CAWSATGGSGNTIYF.

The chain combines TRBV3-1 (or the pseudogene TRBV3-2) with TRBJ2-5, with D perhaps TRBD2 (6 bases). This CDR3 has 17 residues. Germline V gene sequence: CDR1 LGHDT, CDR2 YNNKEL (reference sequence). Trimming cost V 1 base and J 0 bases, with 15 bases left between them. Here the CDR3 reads CASSQGELWGDQETQYF. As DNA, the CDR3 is TGTGCCAGCAGCCAAGGAGAACTTTGGGGGGACCAAGAGACCCAGTACTTC.

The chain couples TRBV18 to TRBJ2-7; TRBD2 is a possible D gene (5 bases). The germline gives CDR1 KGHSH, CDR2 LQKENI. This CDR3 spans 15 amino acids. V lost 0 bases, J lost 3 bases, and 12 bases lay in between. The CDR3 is CASSPPLVGSYEQYF. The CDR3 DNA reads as TGTGCCAGCTCACCACCTCTCGTGGGGAGCTACGAGCAGTACTTC.

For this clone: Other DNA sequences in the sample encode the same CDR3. The CDR3 sequence: CSASGGGAFNEQFF. The CDR3 DNA is TGCAGTGCTAGTGGCGGGGGGGCGTTCAATGAGCAGTTCTTC. The chain is built from TRBV20-1 and TRBJ2-1, with 9 bases matching TRBD2. CDR1 and CDR2 from the germline V gene are DFQATT and SNEGSKA (reference sequence). The junction had 6 bases not matched to a gene; V was cut back by 3 bases and J by 6 bases. The CDR3 totals 14 residues.

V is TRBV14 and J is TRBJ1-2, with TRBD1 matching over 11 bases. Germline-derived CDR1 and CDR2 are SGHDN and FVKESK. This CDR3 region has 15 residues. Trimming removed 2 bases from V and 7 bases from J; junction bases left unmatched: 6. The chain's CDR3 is CASSQRTGGAGGYTF. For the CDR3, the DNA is TGTGCCAGCAGCCAAAGGACAGGGGGCGCGGGTGGCTACACCTTC.

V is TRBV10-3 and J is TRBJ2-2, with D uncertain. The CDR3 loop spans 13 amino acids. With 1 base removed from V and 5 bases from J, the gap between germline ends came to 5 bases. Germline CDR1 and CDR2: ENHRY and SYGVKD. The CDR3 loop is CAISELLTGELFF. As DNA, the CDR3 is TGTGCCATCAGTGAGTTACTAACCGGGGAGCTGTTTTTT.